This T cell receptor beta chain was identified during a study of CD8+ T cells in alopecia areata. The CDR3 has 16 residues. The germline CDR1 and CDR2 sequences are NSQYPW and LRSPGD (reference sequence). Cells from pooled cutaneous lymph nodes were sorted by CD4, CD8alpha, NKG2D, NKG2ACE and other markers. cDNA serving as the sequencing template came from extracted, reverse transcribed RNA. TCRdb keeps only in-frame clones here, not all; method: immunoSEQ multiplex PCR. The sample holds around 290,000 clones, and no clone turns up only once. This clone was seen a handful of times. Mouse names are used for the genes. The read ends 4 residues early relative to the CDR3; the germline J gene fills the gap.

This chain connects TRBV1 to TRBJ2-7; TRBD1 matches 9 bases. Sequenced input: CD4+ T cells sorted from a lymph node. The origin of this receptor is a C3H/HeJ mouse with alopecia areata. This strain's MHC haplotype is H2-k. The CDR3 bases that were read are TGCACCTGCAGTGCAGCAACCTCCGGGACAGGGTAT. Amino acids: CTCSAATSGTGY. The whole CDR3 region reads CTCSAATSGTGYEQYF.